The clone carrying this T cell receptor beta chain was observed many times. The antigen remains unidentified. The CDR3 is made up of 16 amino acids. In germline, CDR1 is KGHDR, CDR2 SFDVKD. The V and J ends lost 4 bases and 1 base, in that order; junction bases with no gene match: 8. The data were obtained in a study of neurological immune-mediated disorders. Study-level background: There were roughly 35 multiple sclerosis patients. Of these, roughly 30 had relapsing-remitting MS and 3 had secondary progressive MS.

Whole-study results and caveats: According to phylogenetic grouping, one related-CDR3 cluster, a possible signature, contained the repertoires of 18 of 34 multiple sclerosis patients.

TCRdb re-called the 5' RACE reads through MiXCR, storing one row per CDR3 protein. The data contain around 94,000 distinct CDR3 sequences, roughly 3.5% of them singletons. J is TRBJ1-1 and V is TRBV24-1, with 7 nucleotides matching TRBD1. Input material: PBMCs. The sequence came from a young woman with multiple sclerosis. CDR3 bases: TGTGCCACCAGTGACAGACAGGGATCGGGGAACACTGAAGCTTTCTTT. Translating gives CATSDRQGSGNTEAFF.